Following are 8 T cell receptor beta chains from one sample sequenced in a study of blood T cell repertoires in COVID-19. The data were produced by immunoSEQ multiplex PCR, yet TCRdb's version contains in-frame clones alone and is incomplete. The sample lists about 180,000 clones, 88% occurring once. Sequenced sample: PBMCs or T cells enriched from blood (not recorded which). Every receptor here comes from a young woman who had recovered from COVID-19.

This clone has a single count. The chain carries TRBV19 and TRBJ1-6, with D tentatively TRBD1 (6 bases). CDR1 is LNHDA, CDR2 SQIVND, per germline (reference sequence). The CDR3 runs to 15 residues. Trimming removed 1 base from V and 9 bases from J, with 13 bases in between. The CDR3 bases are TGTGCCAGTAGTATAGTCCAGGGGAATAGTTCACCCCTCCACTTT. This translates into CASSIVQGNSSPLHF.

In DNA, the CDR3 is TGCGCCAGCAGCCAAGGGACAGGGGAGGAGACCCAGTACTTC. Amino acids: CASSQGTGEETQYF. The V gene is TRBV5-1, the J gene TRBJ2-5, with 10 bases aligning to TRBD1. J was trimmed by 5 bases and V by 4 bases; bases with no gene match: 5. CDR3 length equals 14 residues. Germline V gene data show CDR1 as SGHRS and CDR2 as YFSETQ.

The chain joins TRBV2 to TRBJ1-1, with 7 bases fitting TRBD1. There are 15 residues in the CDR3. The ends lost 6 bases at V and 4 bases at J; junction bases unmatched: 11. In germline, CDR1 is SNHLY, CDR2 FYNNEI. The CDR3 here is CASSSPTGQATEAFF. CDR3 nucleotides: TGTGCCAGCAGCTCCCCAACTGGACAGGCCACTGAAGCTTTCTTT.

The chain couples TRBV7-9 to TRBJ2-2; 11 nucleotides agree with TRBD1. The germline CDR1 and CDR2 sequences are SEHNR and FQNEAQ (reference sequence). CDR3 length: 18 amino acids. V lost 3 bases and J lost 4; bases outside the gene matches: 10. The CDR3 loop reads CASSFPRTGGAGTGELFF. The CDR3 DNA sequence: TGTGCCAGCAGCTTCCCCCGGACAGGGGGCGCCGGCACCGGGGAGCTGTTTTTT.

This clone showed up just a few times. The DNA is omitted, as the CDR3 cannot be located on it reliably, and the CDR3 follows TCRdb's listing. V usage is TRBV11-2 and J usage is TRBJ2-2; the DNA was not used to check the table's D call, TRBD2. The germline CDR1 and CDR2 sequences are SGHAT and FQNNGV. The CDR3 numbers 18 amino acids, ends counted. The CDR3 loop reads CASSLAVLRGGNTGELFF.

The chain links TRBV14 to TRBJ2-5; D unresolved. V lost 0 bases, J lost 1 base, and 12 bases lay in between. The germline V gene has CDR1 SGHDN and CDR2 FVKESK. CDR3 size: 16 residues. The DNA for the CDR3 is TGTGCCAGCAGCCAAGATGTGGCGGCAGCCCAAGAGACCCAGTACTTC. This translates into CASSQDVAAAQETQYF.

The chain uses TRBV28 and TRBJ2-6; D uncertain. The CDR3 runs to 19 residues. V lost 1 base to trimming and J lost 1 base, with 17 bases between them. CDR1 and CDR2 (germline): MDHEN, SYDVKM. CDR3 sequence reads: CASSLSHGRSGSGANVLTF. The CDR3 DNA is TGTGCCAGCAGTTTATCCCACGGAAGGTCAGGTTCTGGGGCCAACGTCCTGACTTTC.

This chain links TRBV29-1 with TRBJ2-3; 11 bases agree with TRBD2. CDR3 length equals 14 residues. With V trimmed by 7 bases and J by 3 bases, 6 bases remained unmatched. Germline CDR1 reads SQVTM; CDR2 reads ANQGSEA. CDR3 sequence reads: CSGTSSGGTDTQYF. The CDR3 region has the DNA TGCAGCGGTACGTCTAGCGGGGGGACAGATACGCAGTATTTT.